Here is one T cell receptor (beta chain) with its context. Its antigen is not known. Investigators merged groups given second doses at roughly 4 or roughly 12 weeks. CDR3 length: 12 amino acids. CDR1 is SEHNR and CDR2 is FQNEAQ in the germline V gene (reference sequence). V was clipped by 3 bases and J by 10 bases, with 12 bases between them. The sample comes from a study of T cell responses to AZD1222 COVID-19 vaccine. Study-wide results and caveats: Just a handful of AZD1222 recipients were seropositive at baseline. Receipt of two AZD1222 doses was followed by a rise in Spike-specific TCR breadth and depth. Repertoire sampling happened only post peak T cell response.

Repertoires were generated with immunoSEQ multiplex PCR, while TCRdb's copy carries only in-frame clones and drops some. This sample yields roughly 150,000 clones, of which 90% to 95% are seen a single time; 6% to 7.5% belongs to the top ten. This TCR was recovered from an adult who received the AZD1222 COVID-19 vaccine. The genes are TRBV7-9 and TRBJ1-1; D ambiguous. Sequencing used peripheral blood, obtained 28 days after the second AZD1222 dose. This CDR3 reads CASSFLQEVAFF. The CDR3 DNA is TGTGCCAGCAGCTTCCTTCAAGAGGTAGCTTTCTTT.